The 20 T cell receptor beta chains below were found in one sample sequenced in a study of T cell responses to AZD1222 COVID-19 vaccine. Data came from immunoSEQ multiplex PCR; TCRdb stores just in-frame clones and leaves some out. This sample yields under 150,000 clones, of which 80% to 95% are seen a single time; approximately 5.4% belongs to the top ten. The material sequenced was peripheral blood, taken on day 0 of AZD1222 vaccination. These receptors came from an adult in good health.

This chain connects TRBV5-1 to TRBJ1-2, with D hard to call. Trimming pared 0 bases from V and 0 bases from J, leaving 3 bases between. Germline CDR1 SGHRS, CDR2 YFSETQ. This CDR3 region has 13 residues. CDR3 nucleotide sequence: TGCGCCAGCAGCTTGGGCTCTAACTATGGCTACACCTTC. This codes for CASSLGSNYGYTF.

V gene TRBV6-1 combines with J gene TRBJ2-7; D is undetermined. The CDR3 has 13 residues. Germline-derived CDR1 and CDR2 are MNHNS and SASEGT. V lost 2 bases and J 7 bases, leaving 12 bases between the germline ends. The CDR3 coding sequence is TGTGCCAGCAGTGAATGGATTCAAAGGGAGCAGTACTTC. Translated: CASSEWIQREQYF.

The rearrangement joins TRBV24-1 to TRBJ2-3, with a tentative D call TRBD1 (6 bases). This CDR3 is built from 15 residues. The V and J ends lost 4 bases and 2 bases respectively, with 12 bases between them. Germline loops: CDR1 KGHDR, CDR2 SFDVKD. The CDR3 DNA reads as TGTGCCACCAGTGACCCGGGACACAACACAGATACGCAGTATTTT. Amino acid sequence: CATSDPGHNTDTQYF.

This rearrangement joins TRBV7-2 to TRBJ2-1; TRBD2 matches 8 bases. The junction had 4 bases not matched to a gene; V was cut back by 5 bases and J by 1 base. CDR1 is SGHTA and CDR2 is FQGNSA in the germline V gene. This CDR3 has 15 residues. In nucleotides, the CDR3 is TGTGCCAGCAGCCCGGGACTAGTATCCTACAATGAGCAGTTCTTC. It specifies CASSPGLVSYNEQFF.

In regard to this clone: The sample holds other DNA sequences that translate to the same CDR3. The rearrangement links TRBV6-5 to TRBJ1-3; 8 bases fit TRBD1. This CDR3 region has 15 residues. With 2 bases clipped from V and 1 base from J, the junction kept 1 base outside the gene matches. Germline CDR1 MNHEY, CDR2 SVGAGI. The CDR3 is CASSYQGASGNTIYF. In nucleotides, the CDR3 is TGTGCCAGCAGTTACCAGGGGGCGTCTGGAAACACCATATATTTT.

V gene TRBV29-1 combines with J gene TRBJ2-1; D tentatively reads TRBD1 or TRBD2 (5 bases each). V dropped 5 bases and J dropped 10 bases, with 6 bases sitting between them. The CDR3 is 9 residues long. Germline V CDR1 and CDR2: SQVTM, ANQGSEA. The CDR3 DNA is TGCAGCGTTCGGGGCGAGCAGTTCTTC. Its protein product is CSVRGEQFF.

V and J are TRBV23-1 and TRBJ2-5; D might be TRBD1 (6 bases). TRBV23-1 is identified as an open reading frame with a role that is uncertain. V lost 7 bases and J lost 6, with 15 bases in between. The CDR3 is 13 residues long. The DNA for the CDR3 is TGCGCCAGCAAGACAGGCGGCCCAAAGACCCAGTACTTC. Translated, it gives CASKTGGPKTQYF.

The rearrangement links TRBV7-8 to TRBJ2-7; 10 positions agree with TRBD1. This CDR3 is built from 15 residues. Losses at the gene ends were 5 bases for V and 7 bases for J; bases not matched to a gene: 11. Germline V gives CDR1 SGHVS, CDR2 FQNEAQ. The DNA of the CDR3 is TGTGCCAGCAGCCGATCCGGGACAGGGGCTCGGGAGCAGTACTTC. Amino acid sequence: CASSRSGTGAREQYF.

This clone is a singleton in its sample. CDR3 in amino acids: CASSEDRDREYF. The CDR3 nucleotides are TGTGCCAGCAGTGAAGATCGGGACAGAGAGTACTTC. The chain recombines TRBV2 with TRBJ2-7, with 7 bases matching TRBD1. Germline trimming cut 1 base from V and 11 bases from J; bases unmatched to any gene: 5. The CDR3 has 12 residues. Germline assignment: CDR1 SNHLY and CDR2 FYNNEI.

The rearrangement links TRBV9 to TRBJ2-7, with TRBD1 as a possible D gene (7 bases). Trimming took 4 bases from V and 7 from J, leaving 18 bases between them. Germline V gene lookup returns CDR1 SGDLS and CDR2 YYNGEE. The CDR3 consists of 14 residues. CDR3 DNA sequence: TGTGCCAGCAGCTCACGCGGGCAGGGGGGAGAGCAGTACTTC. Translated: CASSSRGQGGEQYF.

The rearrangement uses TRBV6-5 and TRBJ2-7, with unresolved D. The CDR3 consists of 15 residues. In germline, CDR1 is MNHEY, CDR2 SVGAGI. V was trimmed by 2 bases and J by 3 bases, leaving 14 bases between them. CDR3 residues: CASSYTLDGNYEQYF. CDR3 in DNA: TGTGCCAGCAGTTACACCTTGGACGGAAACTACGAGCAGTACTTC.

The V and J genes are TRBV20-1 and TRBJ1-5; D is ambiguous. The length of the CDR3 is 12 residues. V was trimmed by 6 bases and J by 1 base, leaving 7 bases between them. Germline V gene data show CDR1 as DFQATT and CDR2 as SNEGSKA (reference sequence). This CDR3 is CSASSSNQPQHF. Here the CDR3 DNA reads TGCAGTGCCAGTTCAAGCAATCAGCCCCAGCATTTT.

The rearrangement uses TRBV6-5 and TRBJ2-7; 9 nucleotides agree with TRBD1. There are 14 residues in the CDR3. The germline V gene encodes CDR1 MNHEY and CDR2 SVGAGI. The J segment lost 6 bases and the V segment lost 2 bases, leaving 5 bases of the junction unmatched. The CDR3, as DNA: TGTGCCAGCAGTTACCTCGGGACAGGGCTCGAGCAGTACTTC. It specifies CASSYLGTGLEQYF.

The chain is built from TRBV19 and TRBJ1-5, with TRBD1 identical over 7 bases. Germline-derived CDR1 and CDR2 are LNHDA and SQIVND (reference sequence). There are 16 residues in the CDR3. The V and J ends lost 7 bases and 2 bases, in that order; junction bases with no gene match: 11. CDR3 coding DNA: TGTGCCAGTACCTACCGAGGGGGCGAAGGCAATCAGCCCCAGCATTTT. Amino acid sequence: CASTYRGGEGNQPQHF.

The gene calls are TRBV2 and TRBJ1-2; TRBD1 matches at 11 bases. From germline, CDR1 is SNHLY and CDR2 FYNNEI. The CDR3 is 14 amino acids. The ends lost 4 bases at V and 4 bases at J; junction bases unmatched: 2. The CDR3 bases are TGTGCCAGCAGTGGGACAGGGGGCGGCTATGGCTACACCTTC. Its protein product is CASSGTGGGYGYTF.

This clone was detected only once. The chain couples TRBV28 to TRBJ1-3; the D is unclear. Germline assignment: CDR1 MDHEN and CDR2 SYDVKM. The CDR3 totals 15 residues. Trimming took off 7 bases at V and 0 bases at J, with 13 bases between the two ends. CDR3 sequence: CASMVQSHSGNTIYF. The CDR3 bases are TGTGCCAGCATGGTTCAGTCCCACTCTGGAAACACCATATATTTT.

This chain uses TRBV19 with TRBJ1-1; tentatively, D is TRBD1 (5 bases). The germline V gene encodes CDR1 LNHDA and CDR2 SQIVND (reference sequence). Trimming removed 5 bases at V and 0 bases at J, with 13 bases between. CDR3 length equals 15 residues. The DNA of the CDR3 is TGTGCCAGTAGTCGGTCGACAGTACTGAACACTGAAGCTTTCTTT. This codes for CASSRSTVLNTEAFF.

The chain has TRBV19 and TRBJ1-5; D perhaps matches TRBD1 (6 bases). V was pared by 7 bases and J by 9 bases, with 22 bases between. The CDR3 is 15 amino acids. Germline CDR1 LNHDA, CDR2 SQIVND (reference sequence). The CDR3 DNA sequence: TGTGCCAGTAAGGACCATTTGGGGGGCTCGGCGCCCCAGCATTTT. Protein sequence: CASKDHLGGSAPQHF. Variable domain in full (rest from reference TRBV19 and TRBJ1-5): DGGITQSPKYLFRKEGQNVTLSCEQNLNHDAMYWYRQDPGQGLRLIYYSQIVNDFQKGDIAEGYSVSREKKESFPLTVTSAQKNPTAFYLCASKDHLGGSAPQHFGDGTRLSIL.

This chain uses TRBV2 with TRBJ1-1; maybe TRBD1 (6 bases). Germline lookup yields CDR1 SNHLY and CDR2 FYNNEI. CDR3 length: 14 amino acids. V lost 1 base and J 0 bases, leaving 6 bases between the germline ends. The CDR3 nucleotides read TGTGCCAGCAGTGAAGAGGGGGTGAACACTGAAGCTTTCTTT. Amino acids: CASSEEGVNTEAFF.

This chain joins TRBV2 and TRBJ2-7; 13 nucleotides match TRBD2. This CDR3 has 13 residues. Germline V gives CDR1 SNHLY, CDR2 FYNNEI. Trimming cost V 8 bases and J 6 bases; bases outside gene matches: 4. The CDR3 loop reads CASGLAGDGEQYF. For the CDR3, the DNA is TGTGCCAGCGGACTAGCGGGAGATGGCGAGCAGTACTTC.